The 9 T cell receptor beta chains reported below all come from one sample, sequenced in a study of PD-1 blockade in classical Hodgkin lymphoma. Sequenced by immunoSEQ multiplex PCR; TCRdb stores in-frame clones only, minus some. The table records about 20,000 clones, around four fifths of them present only once. As for time point: cycle 4 day 1 (C4D1), after 6 weeks of nivolumab. Autologous stem cell transplantation was followed by relapse in every patient, and brentuximab vedotin exposure varied. CD8+ T cell isolation from thawed PBMCs was performed by magnetic negative selection. The sample consisted of CD8+ T cells from blood, taken before the fourth cycle of nivolumab. These receptors were collected from a human donor with classical Hodgkin lymphoma.

This chain uses TRBV2 with TRBJ2-7; D is perhaps TRBD2 (5 bases). Germline V gene data show CDR1 as SNHLY and CDR2 as FYNNEI. The V end lost 11 bases, the J end lost 1 base, and 9 bases lay between the germline ends. CDR3 length: 11 amino acids. CDR3 residues: CAGSGSYEQYF. In DNA, the CDR3 is TGTGCCGGAAGCGGATCCTACGAGCAGTACTTC.

The V and J genes are TRBV27 and TRBJ2-7; 7 bases line up with TRBD1. Trimming took 5 bases from V and 0 from J; bases not matched to a gene: 7. There are 15 residues in the CDR3. Germline V lookup: CDR1 MNHEY, CDR2 SMNVEV (reference sequence). CDR3 protein: CASSLGTDFSYEQYF. CDR3 bases: TGTGCCAGCAGTCTCGGGACAGATTTCTCCTACGAGCAGTACTTC.

This clone was recorded only once. The chain has TRBV7-9 and TRBJ1-5; a weak D match, TRBD1 (6 bases). The germline V gene encodes CDR1 SEHNR and CDR2 FQNEAQ (reference sequence). V lost 1 base to trimming and J lost 5 bases, with 12 bases between them. This CDR3 has 15 residues. The CDR3 nucleotides are TGTGCCAGCAGCTTAGTCGGCGAGGGGGATCAGCCCCAGCATTTT. Translated, it gives CASSLVGEGDQPQHF.

This chain connects TRBV13 to TRBJ2-1, with a weak D call TRBD1 (6 bases). This CDR3 spans 15 amino acids. The V and J ends lost 0 bases and 8 bases respectively, with 14 bases between them. The V gene's germline CDR1 is PRHDT and CDR2 FYEKMQ (reference sequence). The CDR3 is CASSLGQGPTYEQFF. CDR3 coding DNA: TGTGCCAGCAGCTTAGGACAGGGCCCCACATATGAGCAGTTCTTC.

J is TRBJ1-1 and V is TRBV25-1; the D is unclear. Looked up from germline, CDR1 is MGHDK and CDR2 is SYGVNS. Trimming left V 5 bases short and J 0 bases short, with 10 bases between. The CDR3 runs 14 residues. CDR3 DNA sequence: TGTGCCAGCAGTTTAACCGGGCTGAACACTGAAGCTTTCTTT. This sequence encodes CASSLTGLNTEAFF. Combining the CDR3 with reference TRBV25-1 and TRBJ1-1 gives the whole variable domain EADIYQTPRYLVIGTGKKITLECSQTMGHDKMYWYQQDPGMELHLIHYSYGVNSTEKGDLSSESTVSRIRTEHFPLTLESARPSHTSQYLCASSLTGLNTEAFFGQGTRLTVV.

V gene TRBV7-8 combines with J gene TRBJ2-7, with 11 bases identical to TRBD2. The CDR3 consists of 16 residues. Germline V lookup: CDR1 SGHVS, CDR2 FQNEAQ. V shed 5 bases, J shed 3 bases, and the junction held 9 bases outside the gene matches. CDR3 DNA: TGTGCCAGCAGCCGGGTTGTGGGACTAGCGGACTACGAGCAGTACTTC. It encodes CASSRVVGLADYEQYF.

This clone was seen a few times. The chain has TRBV27 and TRBJ1-5; a weak D match, TRBD1 (6 bases). Germline V CDR1 and CDR2: MNHEY, SMNVEV (reference sequence). The V gene lost 2 bases and the J gene lost 3 bases, with 8 bases spanning the gap. This CDR3 spans 14 amino acids. The CDR3 bases are TGTGCCAGCAGTTTAGCAGGGGACAATCAGCCCCAGCATTTT. It specifies CASSLAGDNQPQHF.

V gene TRBV6-5 combines with J gene TRBJ2-5, with 7 positions matching TRBD2. Germline CDR1 is MNHEY and CDR2 is SVGAGI. V shed 2 bases and J 3 bases; nucleotides not matched to a gene: 9. This CDR3 comprises 16 residues. CDR3 coding DNA: TGTGCCAGCAGTTACCTTGCGGGAGCCGTCAAAGAGACCCAGTACTTC. Protein product: CASSYLAGAVKETQYF.

The rearrangement joins TRBV4-1 to TRBJ2-1; D ambiguous. The CDR3 totals 12 residues. The V gene lost 0 bases and the J gene lost 10 bases, with 7 bases spanning the gap. In germline, CDR1 is MGHRA, CDR2 YSYEKL. The DNA for the CDR3 is TGCGCCAGCAGCCAAGACCGGTTAGAGCAGTTCTTC. This gives the protein CASSQDRLEQFF.